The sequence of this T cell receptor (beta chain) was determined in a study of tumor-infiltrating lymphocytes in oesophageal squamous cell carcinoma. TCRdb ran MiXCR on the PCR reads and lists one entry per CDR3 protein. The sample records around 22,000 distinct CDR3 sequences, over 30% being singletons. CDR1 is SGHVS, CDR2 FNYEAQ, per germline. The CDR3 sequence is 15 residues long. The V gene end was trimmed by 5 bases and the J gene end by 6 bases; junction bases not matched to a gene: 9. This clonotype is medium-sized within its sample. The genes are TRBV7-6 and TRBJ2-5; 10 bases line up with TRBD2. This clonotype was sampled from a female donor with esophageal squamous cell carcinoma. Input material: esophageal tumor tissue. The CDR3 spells CASSTGASGSKTQYF. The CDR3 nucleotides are TGTGCCAGCAGCACAGGGGCTAGCGGGAGTAAGACCCAGTACTTC.